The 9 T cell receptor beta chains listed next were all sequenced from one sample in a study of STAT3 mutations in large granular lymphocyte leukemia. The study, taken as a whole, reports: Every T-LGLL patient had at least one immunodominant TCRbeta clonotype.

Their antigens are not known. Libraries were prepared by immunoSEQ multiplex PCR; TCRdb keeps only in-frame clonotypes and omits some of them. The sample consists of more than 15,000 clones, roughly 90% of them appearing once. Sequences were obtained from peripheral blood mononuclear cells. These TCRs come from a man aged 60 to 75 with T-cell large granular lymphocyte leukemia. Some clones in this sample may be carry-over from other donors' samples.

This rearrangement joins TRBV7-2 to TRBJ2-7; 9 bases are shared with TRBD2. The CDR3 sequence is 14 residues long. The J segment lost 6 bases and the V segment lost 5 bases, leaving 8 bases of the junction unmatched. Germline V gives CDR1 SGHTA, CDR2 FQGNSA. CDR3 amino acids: CASSALAGLGEQYF. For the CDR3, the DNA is TGTGCCAGCAGCGCCCTAGCGGGACTAGGCGAGCAGTACTTC.

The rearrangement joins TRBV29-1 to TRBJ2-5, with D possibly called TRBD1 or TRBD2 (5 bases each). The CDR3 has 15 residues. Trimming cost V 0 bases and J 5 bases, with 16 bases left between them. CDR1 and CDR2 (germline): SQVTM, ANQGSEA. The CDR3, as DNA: TGCAGCGTTGAAGATATTAGAGGGGCAAGGGAGACCCAGTACTTC. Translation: CSVEDIRGARETQYF.

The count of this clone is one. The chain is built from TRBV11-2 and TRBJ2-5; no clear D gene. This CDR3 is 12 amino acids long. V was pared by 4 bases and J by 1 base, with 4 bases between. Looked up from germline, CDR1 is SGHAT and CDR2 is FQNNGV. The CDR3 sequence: CASSSSQETQYF. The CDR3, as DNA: TGTGCCAGCAGCTCATCCCAAGAGACCCAGTACTTC. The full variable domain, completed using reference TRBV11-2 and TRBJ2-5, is EAGVAQSPRYKIIEKRQSVAFWCNPISGHATLYWYQQILGQGPKLLIQFQNNGVVDDSQLPKDRFSAERLKGVDSTLKIQPAKLEDSAVYLCASSSSQETQYFGPGTRLLVL.

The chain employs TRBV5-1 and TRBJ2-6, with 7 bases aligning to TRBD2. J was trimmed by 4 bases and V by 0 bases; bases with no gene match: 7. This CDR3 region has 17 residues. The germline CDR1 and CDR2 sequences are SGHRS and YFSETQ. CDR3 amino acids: CASSLGPTSSGANVLTF. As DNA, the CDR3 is TGCGCCAGCAGCTTGGGCCCGACTAGCTCCGGGGCCAACGTCCTGACTTTC. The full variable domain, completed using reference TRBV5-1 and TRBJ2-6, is KAGVTQTPRYLIKTRGQQVTLSCSPISGHRSVSWYQQTPGQGLQFLFEYFSETQRNKGNFPGRFSGRQFSNSRSEMNVSTLELGDSALYLCASSLGPTSSGANVLTFGAGSRLTVL.

The CDR3 DNA reads as TGTGCCATCAGGACGACAGGGGGAGACAATGAGCAGTTCTTC. It codes for CAIRTTGGDNEQFF. The chain is built from TRBV10-3 and TRBJ2-1; 9 bases line up with TRBD1. CDR3 length: 14 amino acids. V was clipped by 6 bases and J by 5 bases; unmatched bases: 5. Germline CDR1 ENHRY, CDR2 SYGVKD.

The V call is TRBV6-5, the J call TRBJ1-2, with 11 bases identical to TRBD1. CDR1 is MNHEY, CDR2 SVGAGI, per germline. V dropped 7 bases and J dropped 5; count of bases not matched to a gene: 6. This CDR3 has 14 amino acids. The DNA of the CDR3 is TGTGCCAGCAAAGGACAGGGGGCTTGGTATGGCTACACCTTC. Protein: CASKGQGAWYGYTF.

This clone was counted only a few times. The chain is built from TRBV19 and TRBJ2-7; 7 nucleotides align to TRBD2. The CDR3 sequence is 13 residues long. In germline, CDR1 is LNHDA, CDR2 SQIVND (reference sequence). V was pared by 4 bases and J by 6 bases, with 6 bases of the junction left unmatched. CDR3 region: CASSTLTGGEQYF. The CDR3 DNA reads TGTGCCAGTAGTACCCTGACGGGAGGCGAGCAGTACTTC.

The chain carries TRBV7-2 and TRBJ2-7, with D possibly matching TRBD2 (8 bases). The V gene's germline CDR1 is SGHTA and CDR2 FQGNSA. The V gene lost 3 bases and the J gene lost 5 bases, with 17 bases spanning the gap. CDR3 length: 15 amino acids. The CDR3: CASSLTGGGPDEQYF. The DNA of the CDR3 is TGTGCCAGCAGCTTGACGGGAGGGGGCCCCGACGAGCAGTACTTC.

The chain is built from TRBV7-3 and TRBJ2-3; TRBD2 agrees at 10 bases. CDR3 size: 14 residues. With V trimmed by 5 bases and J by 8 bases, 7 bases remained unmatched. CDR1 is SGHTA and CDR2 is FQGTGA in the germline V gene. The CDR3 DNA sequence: TGTGCCAGCAGCACCGGGACTAGCGACGGTACGCAGTATTTT. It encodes CASSTGTSDGTQYF.